The clone carrying this T cell receptor (beta chain) has only a few counts. Unmatched junction bases numbered 10, after V lost 5 bases and J lost 7 bases. CDR3 length equals 14 residues. In germline, CDR1 is LGHDT, CDR2 YNNKEL (reference sequence). This specimen comes from a study of blood T cell repertoires in COVID-19. Generated by immunoSEQ multiplex PCR, the TCRdb table keeps only in-frame clones and is missing some. The sample gives some 290,000 clones, approximately 90% of which show up once; 2.3% is in the top ten. Which cohort a participant joined came from the clinical history participants gave.

Sample: PBMCs or T cells enriched from blood (not recorded which). This sequence was found in a middle-aged woman with acute COVID-19. The chain uses TRBV3-1 (or the pseudogene TRBV3-2) and TRBJ1-1; TRBD1 aligns across 7 bases. The CDR3 DNA sequence: TGTGCCAGCAGCAAAAACTACCGGGACAGTGAAGCTTTCTTT. Its translation is CASSKNYRDSEAFF.